This T cell receptor (beta chain) was recorded in a study of blood T cell repertoires in COVID-19. The CDR3 contains 13 residues. The germline V gene has CDR1 SGHTA and CDR2 FQGNSA. The V end lost 10 bases, the J end lost 1 base, and 14 bases lay between the germline ends. Original processing methods: Reference gene primer amplification gave nucleated cell count estimates. Some clones are missing from TCRdb's copy, which holds only in-frame ones; the method was immunoSEQ multiplex PCR. The V and J calls and clone size come from that table; D and trimming were worked out from the DNA. The sample has approximately 300,000 clones; more than 80% are singletons.

The sample consisted of peripheral blood. The chain uses TRBV7-2 and TRBJ2-7; D perhaps matches TRBD2 (6 bases). This sequence was found in a woman in her thirties with COVID-19, enrolled during active disease. CDR3 in amino acids: CAIPGLASYEQYF. In DNA form, the CDR3 reads TGTGCCATTCCGGGCCTAGCGTCCTACGAGCAGTACTTC.